This T cell receptor beta chain stems from a study of control samples from healthy donors and cancer patients. The germline V and J ends were trimmed by 2 bases and 4 bases, with 15 bases remaining between them. CDR1 and CDR2 (germline): SNHLY, FYNNEI. This CDR3 comprises 16 residues. Libraries were prepared by immunoSEQ multiplex PCR; TCRdb keeps only in-frame clonotypes and omits some of them. The data show 150,000 or so clones, with roughly 93% seen just once and around 5.4% held by the top ten. This clonotype originated in a young man in good health. The sequenced sample consisted of blood. The V gene is TRBV2, the J gene TRBJ2-4; weak D call: TRBD2 (5 bases). Here the CDR3 reads CASSEWGSSGKNIQYF. CDR3 nucleotides: TGTGCCAGCAGTGAATGGGGTTCTTCGGGAAAAAACATTCAGTACTTC.